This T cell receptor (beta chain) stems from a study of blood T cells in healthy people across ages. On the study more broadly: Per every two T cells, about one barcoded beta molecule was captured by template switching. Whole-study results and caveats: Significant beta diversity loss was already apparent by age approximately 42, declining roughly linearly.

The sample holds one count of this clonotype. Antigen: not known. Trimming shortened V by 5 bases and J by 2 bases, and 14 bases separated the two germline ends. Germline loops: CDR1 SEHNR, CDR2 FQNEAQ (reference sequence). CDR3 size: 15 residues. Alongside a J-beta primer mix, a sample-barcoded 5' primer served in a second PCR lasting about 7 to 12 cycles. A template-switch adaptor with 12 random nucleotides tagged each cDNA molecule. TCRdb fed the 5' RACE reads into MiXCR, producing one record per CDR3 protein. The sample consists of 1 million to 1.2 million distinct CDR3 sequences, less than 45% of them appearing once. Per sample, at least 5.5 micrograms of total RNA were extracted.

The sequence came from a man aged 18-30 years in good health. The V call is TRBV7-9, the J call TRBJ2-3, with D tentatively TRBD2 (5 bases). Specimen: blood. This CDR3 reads CASSISGKTTDTQYF. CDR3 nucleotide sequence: TGTGCCAGCAGCATCAGCGGAAAAACCACAGATACGCAGTATTTT.